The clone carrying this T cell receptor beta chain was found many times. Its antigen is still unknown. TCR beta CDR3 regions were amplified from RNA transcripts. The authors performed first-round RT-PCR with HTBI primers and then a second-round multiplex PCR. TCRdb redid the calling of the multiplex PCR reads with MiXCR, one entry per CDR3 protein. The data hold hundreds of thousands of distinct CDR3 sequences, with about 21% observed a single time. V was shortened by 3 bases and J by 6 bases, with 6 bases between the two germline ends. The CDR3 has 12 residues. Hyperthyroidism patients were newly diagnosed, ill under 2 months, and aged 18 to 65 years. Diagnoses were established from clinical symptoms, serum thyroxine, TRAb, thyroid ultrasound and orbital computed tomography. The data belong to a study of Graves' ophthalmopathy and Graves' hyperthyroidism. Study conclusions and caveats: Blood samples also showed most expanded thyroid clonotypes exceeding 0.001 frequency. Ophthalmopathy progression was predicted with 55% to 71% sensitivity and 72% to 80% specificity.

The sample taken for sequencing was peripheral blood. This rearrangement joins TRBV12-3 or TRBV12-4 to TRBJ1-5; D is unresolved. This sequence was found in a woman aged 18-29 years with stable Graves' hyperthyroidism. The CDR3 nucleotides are TGTGCCAGCAGTTTTAGGGCTCAGCCCCAGCATTTT. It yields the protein CASSFRAQPQHF.